These 21 T cell receptor beta chains were sequenced from one sample in a study of T cell responses to AZD1222 COVID-19 vaccine. The protocol was immunoSEQ multiplex PCR, while the TCRdb copy is restricted to in-frame clones and leaves out a portion. Here the sample spans around 160,000 clones, about 92% being singletons. The sequencing used peripheral blood, collected on day 0 of AZD1222 vaccination. The origin of the receptors is an adult in good health.

The gene calls are TRBV6-5 and TRBJ1-4, with TRBD1 matching over 7 bases. In germline, CDR1 is MNHEY, CDR2 SVGAGI. V was pared by 2 bases and J by 0 bases, with 0 bases of the junction left unmatched. The CDR3 spans 15 residues. As DNA, the CDR3 is TGTGCCAGCAGTTACCAGGGGGCAACTAATGAAAAACTGTTTTTT. Translated, it gives CASSYQGATNEKLFF.

The rearrangement links TRBV19 to TRBJ2-1; tentatively, D is TRBD1 (6 bases). Germline CDR1 LNHDA, CDR2 SQIVND (reference sequence). The CDR3 runs 15 residues. V lost 5 bases and J lost 4, with 15 bases in between. The chain's CDR3 is CASSPMPDSYNEQFF. Written as DNA, the CDR3 is TGTGCCAGTAGTCCGATGCCGGACAGTTACAATGAGCAGTTCTTC.

The chain combines TRBV7-9 with TRBJ1-1; 8 positions agree with TRBD1. The CDR3 runs 15 residues. Germline V CDR1 and CDR2: SEHNR, FQNEAQ (reference sequence). J lost 1 base, V lost 4 bases, and 5 bases had no gene match. The CDR3 nucleotides are TGTGCCAGCAGCTCGGACAGGGTATGGAACACTGAAGCTTTCTTT. Translation gives CASSSDRVWNTEAFF.

V is TRBV5-1 and J is TRBJ1-1, with unresolved D. V dropped 4 bases and J dropped 2 bases, with 9 bases sitting between them. The CDR3 extends over 13 amino acids. Germline V lookup: CDR1 SGHRS, CDR2 YFSETQ. CDR3 loop: CASSPQVNTEAFF. CDR3 DNA sequence: TGCGCCAGCAGCCCCCAGGTAAACACTGAAGCTTTCTTT.

V is TRBV30 and J is TRBJ1-1; the match to TRBD1 covers 7 bases. The CDR3 sequence is 14 residues long. Germline CDR1 reads GTSNPN; CDR2 reads SVGIG (reference sequence). Trimming removed 3 bases from V and 5 bases from J; junction bases left unmatched: 9. This chain's CDR3 is CAWSSRGQRTEAFF. The CDR3 DNA follows: TGTGCCTGGAGCTCTAGGGGGCAGCGGACTGAAGCTTTCTTT. The full variable domain, rest sourced from reference TRBV30 and TRBJ1-1, is SQTIHQWPATLVQPVGSPLSLECTVEGTSNPNLYWYRQAAGRGLQLLFYSVGIGQISSEVPQNLSASRPQDRQFILSSKKLLLSDSGFYLCAWSSRGQRTEAFFGQGTRLTVV.

The gene calls are TRBV27 and TRBJ1-6, with a tentative D call TRBD1 (5 bases). Per germline, CDR1 MNHEY and CDR2 SMNVEV (reference sequence). Trimming took off 5 bases at V and 7 bases at J, with 12 bases between the two ends. There are 14 residues in the CDR3. CDR3 in DNA: TGTGCCAGCAGTGGCGGGGCAGGCAATTCACCCCTCCACTTT. This codes for CASSGGAGNSPLHF.

The chain is built from TRBV18 and TRBJ1-3; D gene uncertain. The germline V and J ends were trimmed by 1 base and 2 bases, with 9 bases remaining between them. Germline values: CDR1 KGHSH, CDR2 LQKENI. The CDR3 consists of 15 residues. This CDR3 reads CASSPQLQTGNTIYF. CDR3 in DNA: TGTGCCAGCTCACCACAACTGCAGACTGGAAACACCATATATTTT.

This sequence joins TRBV6-5 and TRBJ1-4; D is perhaps TRBD1 (6 bases). Germline V gene sequence: CDR1 MNHEY, CDR2 SVGAGI. The V and J ends lost 6 bases and 0 bases respectively, with 8 bases between them. CDR3 size: 14 residues. CDR3 region: CASREGATNEKLFF. The CDR3 DNA follows: TGTGCCAGCAGGGAGGGGGCAACTAATGAAAAACTGTTTTTT.

This chain links TRBV3-1 (or the pseudogene TRBV3-2) with TRBJ1-1; D is uncertain. The germline V and J ends were trimmed by 7 bases and 0 bases, with 12 bases remaining between them. Looked up from germline, CDR1 is LGHDT and CDR2 is YNNKEL (reference sequence). The CDR3 sequence is 14 residues long. The CDR3 protein is CASTRSGLNTEAFF. Here the CDR3 DNA reads TGTGCCAGCACCCGATCGGGGTTGAACACTGAAGCTTTCTTT.

The chain links TRBV9 to TRBJ2-1, with 12 bases fitting TRBD2. CDR1 is SGDLS and CDR2 is YYNGEE in the germline V gene. With 3 bases clipped from V and 6 bases from J, the junction kept 10 bases outside the gene matches. The CDR3 sequence is 17 residues long. Here the CDR3 DNA reads TGTGCCAGCAGCGAAAGAGGACTAGCGGGATTGCGCAATGAGCAGTTCTTC. Translating it yields CASSERGLAGLRNEQFF.

The rearrangement uses TRBV27 and TRBJ2-1; TRBD2 matches at 8 bases. With 3 bases clipped from V and 8 bases from J, the junction kept 9 bases outside the gene matches. CDR1 and CDR2 from the germline V gene are MNHEY and SMNVEV (reference sequence). The CDR3 loop spans 15 amino acids. CDR3 DNA: TGTGCCAGCAGTTTTACACCGGGAGGGCCTGATGAGCAGTTCTTC. Its protein is CASSFTPGGPDEQFF.

This clone was seen just once. V usage is TRBV19 and J usage is TRBJ1-2; 7 bases align to TRBD1. The CDR3 sequence is 17 residues long. The junction had 18 bases not matched to a gene; V was cut back by 3 bases and J by 8 bases. Germline V gene data show CDR1 as LNHDA and CDR2 as SQIVND (reference sequence). In DNA, the CDR3 is TGTGCCAGTAGTATTTCCTTTTTGGAGGGGGCGCGCCTCGGCTACACCTTC. Its protein is CASSISFLEGARLGYTF.

The V gene is TRBV30, the J gene TRBJ2-2; D call uncertain. Per germline, CDR1 GTSNPN and CDR2 SVGIG (reference sequence). The CDR3 has 12 residues. In DNA form, the CDR3 reads TGTACGTGGCAGCCACGCACCGGGGAGCTGTTTTTT. The encoded protein is CTWQPRTGELFF.

The V and J genes are TRBV7-9 and TRBJ2-3; 7 nucleotides align to TRBD2. Looked up from germline, CDR1 is SEHNR and CDR2 is FQNEAQ (reference sequence). J lost 2 bases, V lost 3 bases, and 8 bases had no gene match. CDR3 length: 16 residues. DNA of the CDR3: TGTGCCAGCAGCTTCGAAGTCGGGGGGTCCACAGATACGCAGTATTTT. Residues: CASSFEVGGSTDTQYF.

The table lists this clone with a count of one. The chain combines TRBV3-1 (or the pseudogene TRBV3-2) with TRBJ2-7, with D tentatively TRBD1 (7 bases). Germline V gives CDR1 LGHDT, CDR2 YNNKEL (reference sequence). Trimming took 3 bases from V and 7 from J, leaving 22 bases between them. The CDR3 is 16 residues long. DNA for the CDR3: TGTGCCAGCAGCCAGACCAGGGGGGCTTTTCTGGGGGAGCAGTACTTC. Its protein product is CASSQTRGAFLGEQYF.

The chain carries TRBV5-1 and TRBJ1-5; tentatively, D is TRBD1 (5 bases). The V gene lost 2 bases and the J gene lost 7 bases, with 10 bases spanning the gap. This CDR3 contains 13 residues. Germline V lookup: CDR1 SGHRS, CDR2 YFSETQ. CDR3 DNA sequence: TGCGCCAGCAGCTTAGGGGCCTGGCAGCCCCAGCATTTT. Its translation: CASSLGAWQPQHF.

The rearrangement joins TRBV27 to TRBJ1-3, with 8 bases that match TRBD1. CDR3 length: 18 residues. From germline, CDR1 is MNHEY and CDR2 SMNVEV (reference sequence). Trimming removed 6 bases from V and 0 bases from J; junction bases left unmatched: 13. Here the CDR3 DNA reads TGTGCCAGCAGATCCCTTGGACAGGGTGGTGTCTCTGGAAACACCATATATTTT. This encodes CASRSLGQGGVSGNTIYF.

This CDR3 is CASSLSVQSEQYF. The CDR3 coding sequence is TGTGCCAGCAGCTTATCGGTCCAATCCGAGCAGTACTTC. The chain is built from TRBV7-3 and TRBJ2-7; D is unclear. Per germline, CDR1 SGHTA and CDR2 FQGTGA. V was trimmed by 2 bases and J by 6 bases, leaving 11 bases between them. The CDR3 is made up of 13 amino acids.

The rearrangement links TRBV18 to TRBJ2-1; the D is unclear. Trimming stripped 3 bases from V and 8 bases from J, with 20 bases between. The CDR3 contains 16 residues. Germline assignment: CDR1 KGHSH and CDR2 LQKENI. This CDR3 reads CASSPTTSAIGDEQFF. CDR3 sequence (DNA): TGTGCCAGCTCACCCACCACGTCAGCGATTGGAGATGAGCAGTTCTTC. Full variable domain (rest looked up from reference TRBV18 and TRBJ2-1): NAGVMQNPRHLVRRRGQEARLRCSPMKGHSHVYWYRQLPEEGLKFMVYLQKENIIDESGMPKERFSAEFPKEGPSILRIQQVVRGDSAAYFCASSPTTSAIGDEQFFGPGTRLTVL.

This sequence joins TRBV6-5 and TRBJ1-1; 7 positions agree with TRBD1. Germline values: CDR1 MNHEY, CDR2 SVGAGI. J was trimmed by 5 bases and V by 11 bases; bases with no gene match: 14. The CDR3 runs to 14 residues. CDR3 DNA sequence: TGTGCCCATGGACAGGAAAGTCGGGGGACTGAAGCTTTCTTT. It encodes CAHGQESRGTEAFF.

The chain combines TRBV2 with TRBJ2-2, with D uncertain. CDR3 length: 13 amino acids. CDR1 is SNHLY, CDR2 FYNNEI, per germline. V shed 5 bases and J shed 6 bases, with 10 bases lying between them. The CDR3, as DNA: TGTGCCAGCAGTCCTGGACGTTCCGGGGAGCTGTTTTTT. Translating gives CASSPGRSGELFF.